A single sample is the source of the 2 T cell receptor beta chains below, sequenced in a study of T cell responses to AZD1222 COVID-19 vaccine. Generated by immunoSEQ multiplex PCR, the TCRdb table keeps only in-frame clones and is missing some. The sample carries about 110,000 clones, approximately 90% recorded once. The sample was peripheral blood, taken on day 0 of AZD1222 vaccination. All receptors come from an adult in good health.

The J gene is TRBJ1-1, the V gene TRBV12-3 or TRBV12-4, with D maybe TRBD1 (5 bases). CDR3 length: 12 amino acids. The V end lost 10 bases, the J end lost 10 bases, and 19 bases lay between the germline ends. The CDR3: CATSVGGLGAFF. The CDR3 DNA is TGTGCCACCTCAGTCGGGGGACTGGGAGCTTTCTTT.

The V gene is TRBV11-2, the J gene TRBJ1-2; 8 nucleotides align to TRBD1. The CDR3 covers 14 residues. V lost 5 bases and J lost 5; bases outside the gene matches: 7. Germline CDR1 and CDR2: SGHAT and FQNNGV. In DNA form, the CDR3 reads TGTGCCAGCAGCCTGGAGACAGGGGTTTATGGCTACACCTTC. It encodes CASSLETGVYGYTF.